The source of this T cell receptor (beta chain) is a study of CD8+ T cells in alopecia areata. Study summary: The drug, oral tofacitinib, was given to treated patients at 5 to 10 mg twice daily. Study results and caveats: Sequencing of scalp samples also captures resident alphabeta T cells of normal skin.

Lesional scalp punch biopsies and peripheral blood came from alopecia areata patients. The germline gives CDR1 MNHNS, CDR2 SASEGT. The CDR3 sequence is 15 residues long. V shed 1 base and J shed 4 bases, with 14 bases lying between them. cDNA reverse transcribed from extracted RNA served as the sequencing template. Assay used: immunoSEQ multiplex PCR; TCRdb lists only in-frame clones, some missing. The repertoire holds some 150,000 clones, around 55% seen once, with roughly 21% in the top ten. A note on this clone: Antigen: not known.

V is TRBV6-1 and J is TRBJ2-7; D unclear. Sequenced material: CD8+ T cells sorted from blood, taken at week 0. The sequence was collected from a human donor with alopecia areata. In DNA form, the CDR3 reads TGTGCCAGCAGTGAAGACTTTGGAGTAGGTTACGAGCAGTACTTC. Translating it yields CASSEDFGVGYEQYF.